This T cell receptor beta chain comes out of a study of a mutant IDH1 vaccine in newly diagnosed glioma. About the research overall: Vaccines were begun 4-6 weeks after radiotherapy alone, or with temozolomide cycles. Averaging 40.4 years of age, treated patients were 62.5% male and around 40% female. Previous care, which was radiotherapy, temozolomide, or both, most often involved both.

The CDR3 sequence is 14 residues long. V lost 5 bases and J 3 bases, leaving 14 bases between the germline ends. Looked up from germline, CDR1 is MNHEY and CDR2 is SVGAGI. Assay used: immunoSEQ multiplex PCR; TCRdb lists only in-frame clones, some missing. This sample yields 40,000 to 50,000 clones, of which roughly 82% are seen a single time; approximately 19% belongs to the top ten. Noted time point: week 47, end of study. The study gave 300 ug of mutant IDH1 20-mer peptide per vaccine dose, with topical imiquimod. For this clone: Its antigen is still unknown.

General study findings and limits: Vaccine-induced immune responses occurred in 80% to 95% of patients.

This chain links TRBV6-5 with TRBJ2-7; D is unresolved. This TCR was recovered from a man between 18 and 35 years old with glioma. Some clones in this sample may be carry-over from other donors' samples. Sample: PBMCs, taken from a glioma patient whose treatment included an IDH1 peptide vaccine. Written as DNA, the CDR3 is TGTGCCAGCAGTACTACCGGGTCCAACTACGAGCAGTACTTC. It codes for CASSTTGSNYEQYF.